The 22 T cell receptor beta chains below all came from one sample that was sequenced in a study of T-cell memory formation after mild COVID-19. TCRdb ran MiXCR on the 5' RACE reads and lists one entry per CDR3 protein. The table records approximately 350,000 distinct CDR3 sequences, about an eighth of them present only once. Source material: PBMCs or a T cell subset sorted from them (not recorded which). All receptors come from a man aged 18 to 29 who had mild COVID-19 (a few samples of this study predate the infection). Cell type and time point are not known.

Here the CDR3 reads CASSQEVGTTHSPLHF. Here the CDR3 DNA reads TGCGCCAGCAGCCAAGAGGTCGGGACTACCCATTCACCCCTCCACTTT. V gene TRBV4-3 combines with J gene TRBJ1-6; tentative D call: TRBD1 (5 bases). Per the germline V gene, CDR1 is LGHNA and CDR2 is YSLEER. CDR3 length: 16 amino acids. The V and J ends lost 0 bases and 8 bases respectively, with 14 bases between them.

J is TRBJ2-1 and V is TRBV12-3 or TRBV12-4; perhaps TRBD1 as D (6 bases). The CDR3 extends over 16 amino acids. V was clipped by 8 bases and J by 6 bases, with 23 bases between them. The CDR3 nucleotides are TGTGCCAGCTCATCCACACAGGGACGGAAGCGCAATGAGCAGTTCTTC. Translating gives CASSSTQGRKRNEQFF.

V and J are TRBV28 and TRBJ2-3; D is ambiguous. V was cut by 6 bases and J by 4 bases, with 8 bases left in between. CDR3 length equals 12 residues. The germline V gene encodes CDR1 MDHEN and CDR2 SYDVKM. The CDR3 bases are TGTGCCAGCAGCGATCTTCCAGATACGCAGTATTTT. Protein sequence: CASSDLPDTQYF.

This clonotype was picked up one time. In DNA, the CDR3 is TGCAGTGCTGCCCGGGACAGGTCGCATGGCTACACCTTC. This codes for CSAARDRSHGYTF. The genes are TRBV20-1 and TRBJ1-2, with 8 positions matching TRBD1. Germline assignment: CDR1 DFQATT and CDR2 SNEGSKA (reference sequence). The J segment lost 6 bases and the V segment lost 5 bases, leaving 8 bases of the junction unmatched. CDR3 length equals 13 residues.

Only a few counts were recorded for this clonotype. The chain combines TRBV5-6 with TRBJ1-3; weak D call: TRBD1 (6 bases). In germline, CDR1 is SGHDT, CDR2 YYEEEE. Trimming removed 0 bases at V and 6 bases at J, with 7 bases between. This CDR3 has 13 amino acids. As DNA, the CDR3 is TGTGCCAGCAGCTTGGACAGGGTAAACACCATATATTTT. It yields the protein CASSLDRVNTIYF.

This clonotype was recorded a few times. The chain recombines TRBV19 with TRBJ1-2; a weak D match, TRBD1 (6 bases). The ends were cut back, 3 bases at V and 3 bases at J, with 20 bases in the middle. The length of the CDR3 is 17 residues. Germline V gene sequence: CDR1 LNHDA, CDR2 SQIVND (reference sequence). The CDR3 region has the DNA TGTGCCAGTAGTATGCCCTTACCGAGGACAGCCCACTATGGCTACACCTTC. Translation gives CASSMPLPRTAHYGYTF. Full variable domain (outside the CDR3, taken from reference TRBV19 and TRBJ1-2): DGGITQSPKYLFRKEGQNVTLSCEQNLNHDAMYWYRQDPGQGLRLIYYSQIVNDFQKGDIAEGYSVSREKKESFPLTVTSAQKNPTAFYLCASSMPLPRTAHYGYTFGSGTRLTVV.

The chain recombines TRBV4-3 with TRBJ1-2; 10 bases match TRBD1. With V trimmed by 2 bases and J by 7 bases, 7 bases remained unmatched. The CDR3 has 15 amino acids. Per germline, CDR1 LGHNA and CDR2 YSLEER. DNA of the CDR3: TGCGCCAGCAGCCAACCGGGACAGGGGATCGGTGGCTACACCTTC. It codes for CASSQPGQGIGGYTF.

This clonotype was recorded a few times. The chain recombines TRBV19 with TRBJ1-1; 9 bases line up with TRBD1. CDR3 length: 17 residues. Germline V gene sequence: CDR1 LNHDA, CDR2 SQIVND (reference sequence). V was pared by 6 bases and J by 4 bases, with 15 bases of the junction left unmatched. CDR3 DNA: TGTGCCAGTAGCACCCTGCCGGACAGGGGAAGAAGCACTGAAGCTTTCTTT. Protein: CASSTLPDRGRSTEAFF.

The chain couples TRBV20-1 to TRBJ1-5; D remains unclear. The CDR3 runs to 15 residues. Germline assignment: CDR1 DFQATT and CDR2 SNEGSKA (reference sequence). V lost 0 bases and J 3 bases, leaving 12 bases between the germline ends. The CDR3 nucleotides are TGCAGTGCTAGAGATATGCGGACGGACAATCAGCCCCAGCATTTT. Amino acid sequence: CSARDMRTDNQPQHF.

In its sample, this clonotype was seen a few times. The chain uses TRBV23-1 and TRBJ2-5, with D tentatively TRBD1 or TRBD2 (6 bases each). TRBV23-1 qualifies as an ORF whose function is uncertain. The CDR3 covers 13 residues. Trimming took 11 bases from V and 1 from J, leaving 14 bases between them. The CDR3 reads CARRGALQETQYF. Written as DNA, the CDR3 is TGCGCCCGGAGGGGGGCGCTCCAAGAGACCCAGTACTTC.

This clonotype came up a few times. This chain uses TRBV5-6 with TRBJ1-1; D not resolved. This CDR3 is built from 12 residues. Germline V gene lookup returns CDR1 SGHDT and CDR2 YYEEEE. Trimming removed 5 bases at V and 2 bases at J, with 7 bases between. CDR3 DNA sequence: TGTGCCAGCAGGGGTATAAACACTGAAGCTTTCTTT. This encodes CASRGINTEAFF.

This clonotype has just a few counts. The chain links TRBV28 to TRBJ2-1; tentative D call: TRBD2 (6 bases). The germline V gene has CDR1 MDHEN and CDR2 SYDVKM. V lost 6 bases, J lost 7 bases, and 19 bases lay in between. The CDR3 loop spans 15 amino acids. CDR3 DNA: TGTGCCAGCAGCCCCGGAGGGCGGCCCATTAATGAGCAGTTCTTC. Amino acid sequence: CASSPGGRPINEQFF.

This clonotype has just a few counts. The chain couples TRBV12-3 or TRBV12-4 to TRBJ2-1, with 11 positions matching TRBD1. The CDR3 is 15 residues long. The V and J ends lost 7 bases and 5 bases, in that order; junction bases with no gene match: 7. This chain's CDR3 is CASIMAGQGDNEQFF. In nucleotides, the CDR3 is TGTGCCAGCATCATGGCGGGACAGGGGGACAATGAGCAGTTCTTC.

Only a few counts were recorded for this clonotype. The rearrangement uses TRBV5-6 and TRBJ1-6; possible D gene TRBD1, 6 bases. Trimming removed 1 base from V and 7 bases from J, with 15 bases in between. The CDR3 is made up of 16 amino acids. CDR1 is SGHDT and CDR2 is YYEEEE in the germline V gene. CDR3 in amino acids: CASSLYGGQGNSPLHF. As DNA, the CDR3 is TGTGCCAGCAGCTTGTACGGGGGACAAGGGAATTCACCCCTCCACTTT.

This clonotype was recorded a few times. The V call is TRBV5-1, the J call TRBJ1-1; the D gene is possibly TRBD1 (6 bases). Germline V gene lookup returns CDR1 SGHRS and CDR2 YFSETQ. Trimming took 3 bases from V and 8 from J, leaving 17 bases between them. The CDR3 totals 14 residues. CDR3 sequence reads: CASSWMDRRTEAFF. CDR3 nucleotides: TGCGCCAGCAGCTGGATGGACAGAAGGACCGAAGCTTTCTTT.

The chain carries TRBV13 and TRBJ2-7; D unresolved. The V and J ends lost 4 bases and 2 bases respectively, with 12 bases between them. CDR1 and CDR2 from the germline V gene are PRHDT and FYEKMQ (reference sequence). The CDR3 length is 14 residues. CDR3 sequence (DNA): TGTGCCAGCAGCTCTCCGGACGGTCCCTACGAGCAGTACTTC. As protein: CASSSPDGPYEQYF.

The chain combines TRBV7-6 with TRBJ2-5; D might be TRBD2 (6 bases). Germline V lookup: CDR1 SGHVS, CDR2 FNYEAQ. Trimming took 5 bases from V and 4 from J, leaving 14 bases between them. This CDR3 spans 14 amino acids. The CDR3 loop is CASSGGAGLETQYF. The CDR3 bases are TGTGCCAGCAGCGGCGGGGCGGGGCTAGAGACCCAGTACTTC.

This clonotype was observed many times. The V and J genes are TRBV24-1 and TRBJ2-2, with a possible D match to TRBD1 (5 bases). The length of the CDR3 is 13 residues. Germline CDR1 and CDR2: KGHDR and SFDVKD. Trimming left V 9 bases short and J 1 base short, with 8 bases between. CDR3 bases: TGTGCCACCGAAGGGGAGAACACCGGGGAGCTGTTTTTT. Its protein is CATEGENTGELFF.

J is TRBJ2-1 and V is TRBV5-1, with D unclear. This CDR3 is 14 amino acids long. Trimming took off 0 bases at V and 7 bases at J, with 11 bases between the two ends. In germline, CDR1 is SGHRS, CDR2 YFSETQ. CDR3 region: CASSLGGLGNEQFF. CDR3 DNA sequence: TGCGCCAGCAGCTTGGGTGGCCTGGGAAATGAGCAGTTCTTC.

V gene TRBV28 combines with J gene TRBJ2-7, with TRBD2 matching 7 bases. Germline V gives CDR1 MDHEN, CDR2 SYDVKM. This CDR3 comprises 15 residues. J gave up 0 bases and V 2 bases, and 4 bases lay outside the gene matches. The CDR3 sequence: CASSLAGVPSYEQYV. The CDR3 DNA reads TGTGCCAGCAGTTTAGCGGGGGTTCCCTCCTACGAGCAGTACGTC.

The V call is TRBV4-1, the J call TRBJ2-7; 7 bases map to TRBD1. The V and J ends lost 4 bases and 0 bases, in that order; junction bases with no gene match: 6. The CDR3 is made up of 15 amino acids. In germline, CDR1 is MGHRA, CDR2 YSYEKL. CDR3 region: CASSRETGYSYEQYF. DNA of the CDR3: TGCGCCAGCAGCCGCGAGACAGGGTACTCCTACGAGCAGTACTTC.

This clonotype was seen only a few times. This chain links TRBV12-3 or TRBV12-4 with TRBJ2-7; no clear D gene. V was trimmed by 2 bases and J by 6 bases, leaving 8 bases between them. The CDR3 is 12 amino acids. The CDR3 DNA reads TGTGCCAGCAGTTTACCAGCGCTCGAGCAGTACTTC. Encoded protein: CASSLPALEQYF.